This entry lists 9 T cell receptor beta chains sequenced from one sample in a study of blood T cells in healthy people across ages. Together with a sample-barcoded 5' primer, a J-beta primer mix was included in a second PCR lasting about 6 to 11 cycles. TCRdb fed the 5' RACE reads into MiXCR, producing one record per CDR3 protein. The table lists over 1.5 million distinct CDR3 sequences, about 50% of them singletons. Sequenced sample: blood. These receptors all come from a woman aged 40 to 55 in good health.

The chain joins TRBV15 to TRBJ2-5; the D gene is possibly TRBD1 (6 bases). The DNA end favors TRBJ2-7, so the J call may be wrong. The length of the CDR3 is 16 residues. Per the germline V gene, CDR1 is LNHNV and CDR2 is YYDKDF (reference sequence). The CDR3 protein is CATSGGPGTLVYEQYF. The CDR3 DNA reads as TGTGCCACCAGCGGAGGCCCGGGGACATTGGTCTACGAGCAGTACTTC.

The V call is TRBV10-1, the J call TRBJ2-5, with D uncertain. The DNA end is a closer match to TRBJ2-4, so the J assignment may be wrong. This CDR3 is 10 amino acids long. Germline assignment: CDR1 WNHNN and CDR2 SYGVQD (reference sequence). CDR3 nucleotide sequence: TGCGCCAGCAGGATAAACATTCAGTACTTC. It encodes CASRINIQYF.

In nucleotides, the CDR3 is TGTGCCAGCAGGAAAGAGACAGGGAAGAACACTGAAGCTTTCTTT. Amino acids: CASRKETGKNTEAFF. The chain is built from TRBV27 and TRBJ1-1, with TRBD1 matching 7 bases. The CDR3 extends over 15 amino acids. Germline loops: CDR1 MNHEY, CDR2 SMNVEV (reference sequence). Trimming removed 6 bases from V and 1 base from J; junction bases left unmatched: 8.

This chain uses TRBV28 with TRBJ2-5; D not resolved. The germline CDR1 and CDR2 sequences are MDHEN and SYDVKM. The CDR3 runs to 15 residues. V was trimmed by 6 bases and J by 3 bases, leaving 17 bases between them. The CDR3 sequence is CASSQWTPPKETQYF. DNA of the CDR3: TGTGCCAGCAGCCAATGGACCCCTCCGAAAGAGACCCAGTACTTC. Looking up the rest from reference TRBV28 and TRBJ2-5 gives the full variable domain: DVKVTQSSRYLVKRTGEKVFLECVQDMDHENMFWYRQDPGLGLRLIYFSYDVKMKEKGDIPEGYSVSREKKERFSLILESASTNQTSMYLCASSQWTPPKETQYFGPGTRLLVL.

The chain joins TRBV20-1 to TRBJ2-1; 8 bases align to TRBD2. V gave up 0 bases and J gave up 8 bases; unmatched junction bases: 9. Germline V gene lookup returns CDR1 DFQATT and CDR2 SNEGSKA (reference sequence). There are 15 residues in the CDR3. CDR3 DNA sequence: TGCAGTGCTAGAGATACGGGGGGGGCTTCCTATGAGCAGTTCTTC. It specifies CSARDTGGASYEQFF.

The genes are TRBV6-6 and TRBJ2-7, with 8 bases aligning to TRBD1. Looked up from germline, CDR1 is MNHNY and CDR2 is SVGAGI (reference sequence). This CDR3 has 14 amino acids. Trimming cost V 6 bases and J 3 bases; bases outside gene matches: 7. The CDR3 reads CASRPRQGYYEQYF. The DNA for the CDR3 is TGTGCCAGCAGACCCCGACAGGGGTACTACGAGCAGTACTTC.

The chain combines TRBV6-2 or TRBV6-3 with TRBJ1-2, with D possibly TRBD1 on 5 matching bases. The CDR3 covers 13 residues. Germline assignment: CDR1 MNHEY and CDR2 SVGEGT. Trimming cost V 6 bases and J 5 bases, with 13 bases left between them. CDR3 loop: CASRFGTGYGYTF. The CDR3 region has the DNA TGTGCCAGCAGATTTGGGACCGGATATGGCTACACCTTC.

V is TRBV12-5 and J is TRBJ1-2; TRBD1 matches 9 bases. CDR1 and CDR2 (germline): LGHNT, FRNRAP. The CDR3 sequence is 15 residues long. Losses at the gene ends were 1 base for V and 4 bases for J; bases not matched to a gene: 4. As DNA, the CDR3 is TGTGCTAGTGGTTTGGCTTCGGACAGGGGCTATGGCTACACCTTC. Translated: CASGLASDRGYGYTF.

This rearrangement joins TRBV9 to TRBJ2-1; D is unresolved. The length of the CDR3 is 19 residues. Per the germline V gene, CDR1 is SGDLS and CDR2 is YYNGEE. V gave up 0 bases and J gave up 1 base, with 20 bases separating them. CDR3 bases: TGTGCCAGCAGCGTAGATCCCCCGGGTGGGGTATTTTCCTACAATGAGCAGTTCTTC. Protein product: CASSVDPPGGVFSYNEQFF. Based on the CDR3 plus reference TRBV9 and TRBJ2-1, the full variable domain is DSGVTQTPKHLITATGQRVTLRCSPRSGDLSVYWYQQSLDQGLQFLIQYYNGEERAKGNILERFSAQQFPDLHSELNLSSLELGDSALYFCASSVDPPGGVFSYNEQFFGPGTRLTVL.